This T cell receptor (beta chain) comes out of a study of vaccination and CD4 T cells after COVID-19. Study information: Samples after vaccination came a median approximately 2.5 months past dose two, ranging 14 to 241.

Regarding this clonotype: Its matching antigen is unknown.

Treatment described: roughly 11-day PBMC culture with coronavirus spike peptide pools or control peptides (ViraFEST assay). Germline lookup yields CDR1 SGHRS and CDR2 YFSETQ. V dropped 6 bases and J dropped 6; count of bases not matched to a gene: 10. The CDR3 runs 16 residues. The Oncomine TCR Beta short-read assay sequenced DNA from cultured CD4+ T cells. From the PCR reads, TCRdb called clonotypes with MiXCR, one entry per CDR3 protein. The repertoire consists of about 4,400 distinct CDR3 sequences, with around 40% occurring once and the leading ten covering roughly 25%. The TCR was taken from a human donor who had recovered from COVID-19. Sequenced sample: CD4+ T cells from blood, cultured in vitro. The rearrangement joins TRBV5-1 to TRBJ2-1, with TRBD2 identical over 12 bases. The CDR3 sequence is CASTPIGLAGTNEQFF. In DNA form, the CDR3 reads TGCGCCAGCACACCGATAGGACTAGCGGGGACCAATGAGCAGTTCTTC.